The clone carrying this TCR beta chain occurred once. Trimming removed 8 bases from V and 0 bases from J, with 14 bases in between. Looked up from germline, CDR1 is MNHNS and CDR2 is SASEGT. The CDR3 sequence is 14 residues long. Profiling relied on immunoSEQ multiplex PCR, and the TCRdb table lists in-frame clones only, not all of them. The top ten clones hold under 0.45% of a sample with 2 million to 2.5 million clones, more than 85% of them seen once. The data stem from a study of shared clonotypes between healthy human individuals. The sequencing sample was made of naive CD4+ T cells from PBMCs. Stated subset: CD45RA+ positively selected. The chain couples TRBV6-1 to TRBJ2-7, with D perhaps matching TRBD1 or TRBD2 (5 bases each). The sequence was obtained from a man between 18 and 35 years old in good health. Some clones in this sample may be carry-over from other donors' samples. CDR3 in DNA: TGTGCCAGCCGGACAACGGGATTCTCCTACGAGCAGTACTTC. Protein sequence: CASRTTGFSYEQYF.